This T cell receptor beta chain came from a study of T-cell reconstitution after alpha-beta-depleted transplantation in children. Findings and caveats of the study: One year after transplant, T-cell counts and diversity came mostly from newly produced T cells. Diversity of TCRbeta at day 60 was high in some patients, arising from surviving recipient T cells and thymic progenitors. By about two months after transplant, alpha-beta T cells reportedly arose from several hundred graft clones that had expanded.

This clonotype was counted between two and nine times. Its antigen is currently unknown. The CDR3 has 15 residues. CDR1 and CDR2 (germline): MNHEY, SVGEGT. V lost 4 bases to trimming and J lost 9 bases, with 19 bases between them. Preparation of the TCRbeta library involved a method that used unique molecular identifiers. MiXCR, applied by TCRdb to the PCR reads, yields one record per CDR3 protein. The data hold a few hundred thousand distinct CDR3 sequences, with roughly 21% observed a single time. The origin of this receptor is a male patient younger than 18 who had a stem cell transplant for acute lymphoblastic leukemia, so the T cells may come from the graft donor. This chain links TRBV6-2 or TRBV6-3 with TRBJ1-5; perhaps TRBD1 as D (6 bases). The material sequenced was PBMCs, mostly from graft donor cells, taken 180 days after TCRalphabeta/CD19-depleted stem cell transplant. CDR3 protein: CASSSLNRAVPPQHF. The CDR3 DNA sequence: TGTGCCAGCAGTTCCCTGAACAGGGCGGTGCCGCCCCAGCATTTT.